This paragraph reports one TCR beta chain. The method was immunoSEQ multiplex PCR; TCRdb's version includes in-frame clones alone and lacks a portion of them. The table lists about 18,000 clones, under 60% of them singletons. This CDR3 is 14 amino acids long. Germline V gene sequence: CDR1 SGDLS, CDR2 YYNGEE. Between the trimmed V and J ends, which lost 2 bases and 9 bases, there was a span of 15 bases. This sample was taken from a study of sequential checkpoint blockade in melanoma. Across the whole study: First-line arms were nivolumab then ipilimumab, or the reverse, randomized 1:1. After both sequences, patients received maintenance nivolumab.

This sample's treatment: randomized to nivolumab then ipilimumab (arm A) or the reverse (arm B). PBMC sorting kept live CD3+CD8+ cells without CD19 or CD56. This receptor was identified in a human donor with melanoma. The chain has TRBV9 and TRBJ2-1; D might be TRBD1 (6 bases). This material consisted of CD8+ T cells sorted from blood (inferred from file names), taken from a patient given nivolumab and ipilimumab in sequence. CDR3 nucleotides: TGTGCCAGCAGCGTCGGCCTACAGGGAATTGAGCAGTTCTTC. Protein sequence: CASSVGLQGIEQFF.